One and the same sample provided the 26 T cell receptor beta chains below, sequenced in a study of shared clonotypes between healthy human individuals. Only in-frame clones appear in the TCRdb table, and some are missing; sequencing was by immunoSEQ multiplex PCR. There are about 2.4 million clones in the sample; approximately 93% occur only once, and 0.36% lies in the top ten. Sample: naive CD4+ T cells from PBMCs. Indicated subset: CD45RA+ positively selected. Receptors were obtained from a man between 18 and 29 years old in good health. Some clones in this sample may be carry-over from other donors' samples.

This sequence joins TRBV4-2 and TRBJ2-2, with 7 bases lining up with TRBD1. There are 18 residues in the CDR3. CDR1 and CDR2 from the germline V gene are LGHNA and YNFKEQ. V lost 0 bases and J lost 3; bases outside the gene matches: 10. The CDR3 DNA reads TGTGCCAGCAGCCAAGATTATGGTGCAGGGGGTTACACCGGGGAGCTGTTTTTT. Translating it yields CASSQDYGAGGYTGELFF.

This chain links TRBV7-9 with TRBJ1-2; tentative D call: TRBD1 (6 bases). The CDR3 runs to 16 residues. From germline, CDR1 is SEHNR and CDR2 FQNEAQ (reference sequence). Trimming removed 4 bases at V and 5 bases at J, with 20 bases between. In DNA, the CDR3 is TGTGCCAGCAGCTCAACCCGGGACACTGGTCGGTATGGCTACACCTTC. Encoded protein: CASSSTRDTGRYGYTF.

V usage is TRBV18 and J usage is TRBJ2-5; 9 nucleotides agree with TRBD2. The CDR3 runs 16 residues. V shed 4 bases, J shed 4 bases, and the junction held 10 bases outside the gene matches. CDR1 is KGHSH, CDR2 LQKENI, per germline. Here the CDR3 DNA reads TGTGCCAGCTCACAGACCCTAGCGGGGAGAGGAGAGACCCAGTACTTC. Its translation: CASSQTLAGRGETQYF.

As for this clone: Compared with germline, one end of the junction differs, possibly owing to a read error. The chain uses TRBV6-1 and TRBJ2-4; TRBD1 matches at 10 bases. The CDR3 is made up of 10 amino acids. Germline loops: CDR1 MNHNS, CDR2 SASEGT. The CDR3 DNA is TGTGCCAGCGCCGACAGGGGGCTGGACTTC. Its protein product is CASADRGLDF.

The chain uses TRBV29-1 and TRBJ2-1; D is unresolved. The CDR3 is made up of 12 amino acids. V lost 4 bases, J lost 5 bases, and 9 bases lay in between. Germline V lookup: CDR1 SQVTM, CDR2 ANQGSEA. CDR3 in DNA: TGCAGCGTTGTCGCCGGCCACAATGAGCAGTTCTTC. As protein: CSVVAGHNEQFF.

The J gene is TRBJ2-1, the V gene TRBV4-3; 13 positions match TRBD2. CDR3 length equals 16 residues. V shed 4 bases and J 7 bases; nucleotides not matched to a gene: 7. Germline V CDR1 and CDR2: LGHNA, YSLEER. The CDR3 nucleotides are TGCGCCAGCAGCCCAATACTAGCGGGAGGGGTTAATGAGCAGTTCTTC. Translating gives CASSPILAGGVNEQFF.

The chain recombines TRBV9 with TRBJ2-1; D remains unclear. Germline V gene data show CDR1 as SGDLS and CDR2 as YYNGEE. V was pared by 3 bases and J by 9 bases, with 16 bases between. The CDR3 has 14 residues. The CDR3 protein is CASSALPTEAEQFF. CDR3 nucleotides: TGTGCCAGCAGCGCCCTTCCTACCGAGGCTGAGCAGTTCTTC.

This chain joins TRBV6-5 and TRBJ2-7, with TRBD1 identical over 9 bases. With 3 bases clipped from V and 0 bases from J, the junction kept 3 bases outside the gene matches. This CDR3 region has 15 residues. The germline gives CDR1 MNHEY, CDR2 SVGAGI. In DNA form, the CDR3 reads TGTGCCAGCAGTTATCAGACAGGGGGCTCCTACGAGCAGTACTTC. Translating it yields CASSYQTGGSYEQYF.

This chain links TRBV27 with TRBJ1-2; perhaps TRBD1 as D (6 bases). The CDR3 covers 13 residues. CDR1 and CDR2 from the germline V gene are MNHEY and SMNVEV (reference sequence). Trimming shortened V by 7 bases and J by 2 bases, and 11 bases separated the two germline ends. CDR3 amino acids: CASTTGQNYGYTF. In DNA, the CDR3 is TGTGCCAGCACCACCGGACAGAACTATGGCTACACCTTC.

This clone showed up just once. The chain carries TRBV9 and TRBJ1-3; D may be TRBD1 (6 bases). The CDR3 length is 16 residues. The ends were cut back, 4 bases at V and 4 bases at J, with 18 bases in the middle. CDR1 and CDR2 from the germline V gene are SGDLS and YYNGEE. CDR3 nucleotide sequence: TGTGCCAGCAGCTCACAATACAGGGCGTGGGGAAACACCATATATTTT. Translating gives CASSSQYRAWGNTIYF.

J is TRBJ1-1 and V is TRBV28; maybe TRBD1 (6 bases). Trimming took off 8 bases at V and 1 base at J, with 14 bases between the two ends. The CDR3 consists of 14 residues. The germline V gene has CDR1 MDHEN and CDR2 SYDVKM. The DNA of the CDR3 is TGTGCCAGCGACTCCGCGGGACAGAACACTGAAGCTTTCTTT. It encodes CASDSAGQNTEAFF.

Here the CDR3 reads CASSQVLETQYF. CDR3 sequence (DNA): TGCGCCAGCAGCCAAGTCCTGGAGACCCAGTACTTC. V usage is TRBV5-1 and J usage is TRBJ2-5; D is unresolved. Germline V gives CDR1 SGHRS, CDR2 YFSETQ. This CDR3 is 12 amino acids long. V lost 4 bases and J 5 bases, leaving 9 bases between the germline ends.

CDR3 residues: CASSGSGMRGGYEQYF. For the CDR3, the DNA is TGTGCCAGCAGTGGCTCTGGAATGAGGGGGGGGTACGAGCAGTACTTC. This sequence joins TRBV6-1 and TRBJ2-7; the D gene is possibly TRBD2 (7 bases). CDR1 is MNHNS and CDR2 is SASEGT in the germline V gene. The CDR3 length is 16 residues. V was trimmed by 4 bases and J by 4 bases, leaving 20 bases between them.

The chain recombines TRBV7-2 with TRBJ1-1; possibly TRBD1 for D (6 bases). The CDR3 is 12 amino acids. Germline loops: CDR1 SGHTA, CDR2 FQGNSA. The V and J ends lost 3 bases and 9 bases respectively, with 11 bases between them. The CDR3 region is CASSFDRFKAFF. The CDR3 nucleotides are TGTGCCAGCAGCTTCGACAGGTTCAAAGCTTTCTTT.

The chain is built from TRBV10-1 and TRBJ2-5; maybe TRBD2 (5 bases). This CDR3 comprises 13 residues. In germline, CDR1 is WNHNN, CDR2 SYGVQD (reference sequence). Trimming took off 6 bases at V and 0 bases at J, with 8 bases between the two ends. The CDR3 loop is CASSTRNQETQYF. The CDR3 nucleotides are TGCGCCAGCAGCACTAGAAACCAAGAGACCCAGTACTTC.

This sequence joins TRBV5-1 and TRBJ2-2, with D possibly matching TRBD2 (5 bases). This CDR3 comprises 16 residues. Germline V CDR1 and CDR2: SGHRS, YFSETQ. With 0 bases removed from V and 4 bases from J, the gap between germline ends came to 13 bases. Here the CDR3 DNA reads TGCGCCAGCAGCTTGGCCGCGTTGGGGAGCACCGGGGAGCTGTTTTTT. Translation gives CASSLAALGSTGELFF.

Written as DNA, the CDR3 is TGTGCCAGCAGCTTAGCACCTAAGGGGAACACCGGGGAGCTGTTTTTT. Encoded protein: CASSLAPKGNTGELFF. The J gene is TRBJ2-2, the V gene TRBV7-8; D gene ambiguous. Germline lookup yields CDR1 SGHVS and CDR2 FQNEAQ. This CDR3 comprises 16 residues. V was pared by 0 bases and J by 1 base, with 9 bases between.

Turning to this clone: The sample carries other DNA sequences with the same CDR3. The CDR3 DNA reads as TGTGCCAGCAGCTTAGCCAGCACAGATACGCAGTATTTT. Its protein product is CASSLASTDTQYF. The V gene is TRBV5-4, the J gene TRBJ2-3; no reliable D call. There are 13 residues in the CDR3. Trimming cost V 2 bases and J 0 bases, with 4 bases left between them. The germline CDR1 and CDR2 sequences are SGHNT and YYREEE (reference sequence).

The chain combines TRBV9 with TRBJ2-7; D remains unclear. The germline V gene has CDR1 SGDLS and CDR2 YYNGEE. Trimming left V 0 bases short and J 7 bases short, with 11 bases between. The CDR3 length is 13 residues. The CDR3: CASSVEGLGEQYF. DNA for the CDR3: TGTGCCAGCAGCGTAGAGGGATTGGGTGAGCAGTACTTC. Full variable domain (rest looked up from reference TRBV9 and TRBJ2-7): DSGVTQTPKHLITATGQRVTLRCSPRSGDLSVYWYQQSLDQGLQFLIQYYNGEERAKGNILERFSAQQFPDLHSELNLSSLELGDSALYFCASSVEGLGEQYFGPGTRLTVT.

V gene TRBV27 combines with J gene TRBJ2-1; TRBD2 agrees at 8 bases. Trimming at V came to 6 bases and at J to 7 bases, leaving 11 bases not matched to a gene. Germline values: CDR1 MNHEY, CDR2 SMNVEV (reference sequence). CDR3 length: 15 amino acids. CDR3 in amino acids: CASSQAGVIMNEQFF. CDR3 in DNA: TGTGCCAGCAGCCAAGCGGGAGTGATTATGAATGAGCAGTTCTTC.

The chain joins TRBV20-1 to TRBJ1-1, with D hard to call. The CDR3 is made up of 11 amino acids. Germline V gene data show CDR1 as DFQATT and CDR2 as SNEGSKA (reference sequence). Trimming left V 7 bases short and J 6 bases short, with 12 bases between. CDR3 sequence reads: CSGSRLSEAFF. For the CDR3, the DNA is TGCAGTGGATCCAGACTGTCTGAAGCTTTCTTT.

Here the CDR3 DNA reads TGTGCCAGCAGTTTATGGGTAGCGGGAGGGTCAGATACGCAGTATTTT. Its translation: CASSLWVAGGSDTQYF. V usage is TRBV28 and J usage is TRBJ2-3, with TRBD2 identical over 11 bases. This CDR3 is built from 16 residues. V shed 0 bases and J 4 bases; nucleotides not matched to a gene: 3. CDR1 and CDR2 from the germline V gene are MDHEN and SYDVKM.

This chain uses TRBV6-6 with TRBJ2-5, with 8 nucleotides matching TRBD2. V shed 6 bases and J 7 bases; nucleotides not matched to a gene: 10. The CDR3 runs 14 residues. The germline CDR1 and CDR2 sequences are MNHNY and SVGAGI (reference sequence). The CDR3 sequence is CASSPGGGPGTQYF. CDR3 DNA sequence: TGTGCCAGCAGCCCCGGGGGGGGACCGGGGACCCAGTACTTC.

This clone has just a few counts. The CDR3 sequence: CASSEFQGSGNTIYF. CDR3 coding DNA: TGTGCCAGCAGTGAGTTCCAGGGGAGTGGAAACACCATATATTTT. The V gene is TRBV6-1, the J gene TRBJ1-3; D is possibly TRBD1 (6 bases). Germline V gene data show CDR1 as MNHNS and CDR2 as SASEGT. The CDR3 sequence is 15 residues long. With 3 bases removed from V and 3 bases from J, the gap between germline ends came to 12 bases.

Here the CDR3 reads CASSLNPNEKLFF. CDR3 bases: TGCGCCAGCAGCTTGAACCCTAATGAAAAACTGTTTTTT. The chain combines TRBV5-1 with TRBJ1-4; D is unclear. CDR3 length: 13 amino acids. The germline CDR1 and CDR2 sequences are SGHRS and YFSETQ. Deletions cut 1 base from V and 3 bases from J, with 4 bases between. Using reference TRBV5-1 and TRBJ1-4 for the parts outside the CDR3, the full variable domain is KAGVTQTPRYLIKTRGQQVTLSCSPISGHRSVSWYQQTPGQGLQFLFEYFSETQRNKGNFPGRFSGRQFSNSRSEMNVSTLELGDSALYLCASSLNPNEKLFFGSGTQLSVL.

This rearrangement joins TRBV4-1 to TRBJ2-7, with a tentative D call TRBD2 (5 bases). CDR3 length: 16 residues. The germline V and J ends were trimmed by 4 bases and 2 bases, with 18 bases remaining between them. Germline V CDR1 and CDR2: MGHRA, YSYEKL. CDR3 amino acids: CASSLRSSPDPYEQYF. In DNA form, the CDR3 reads TGCGCCAGCAGCCTACGCTCTAGCCCCGACCCCTACGAGCAGTACTTC.